This T cell receptor beta chain was identified in a study of T-cell memory formation after mild COVID-19. Study overall: The study found TCR clusters largely donor specific.

The study's findings and limits: Balance between CD4 and CD8 was seen in clones contracting day 15 to 85, and a CD4+ lean was seen in later expanders. Second-wave clones reaching peak frequency on day 37 lacked confirmed SARS-CoV-2 specificity. Prior to infection, memory already included some responding clones, suggesting cross-reactive memory joined.

The CDR3 is 18 amino acids. Per germline, CDR1 SGHAT and CDR2 FQNNGV. Trimming cost V 5 bases and J 7 bases, with 29 bases left between them. A single record per CDR3 protein comes from TCRdb applying MiXCR to the 5' RACE reads. The sample has 250,000 to 300,000 distinct CDR3 sequences; approximately 8.4% are singletons. Note on this clonotype: Its antigen is not known.

The sequencing input was PBMCs or a T cell subset sorted from them (not recorded which). This chain uses TRBV11-2 with TRBJ1-2; D gene uncertain. The clonotype originates from a man younger than 35 who had mild COVID-19 (a few samples of this study predate the infection). Cell type and time point are not known. The CDR3 protein is CASSISDGISGNWGGYTF. The DNA for the CDR3 is TGTGCCAGCAGCATATCAGATGGGATAAGCGGTAATTGGGGTGGCTACACCTTC.